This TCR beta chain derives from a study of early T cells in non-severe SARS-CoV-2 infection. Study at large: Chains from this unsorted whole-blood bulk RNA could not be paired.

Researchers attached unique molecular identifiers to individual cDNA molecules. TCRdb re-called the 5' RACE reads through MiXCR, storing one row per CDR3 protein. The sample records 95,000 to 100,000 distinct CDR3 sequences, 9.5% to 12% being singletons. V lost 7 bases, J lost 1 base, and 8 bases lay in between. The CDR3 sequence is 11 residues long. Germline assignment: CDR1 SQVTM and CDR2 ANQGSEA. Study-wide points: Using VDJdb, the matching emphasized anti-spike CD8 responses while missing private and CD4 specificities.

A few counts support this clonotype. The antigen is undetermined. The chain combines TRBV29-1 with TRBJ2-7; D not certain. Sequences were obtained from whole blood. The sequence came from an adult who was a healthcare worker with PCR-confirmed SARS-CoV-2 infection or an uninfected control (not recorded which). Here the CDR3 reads CSAKSSYEQYF. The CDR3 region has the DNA TGCAGCGCTAAAAGTTCCTACGAGCAGTACTTC.